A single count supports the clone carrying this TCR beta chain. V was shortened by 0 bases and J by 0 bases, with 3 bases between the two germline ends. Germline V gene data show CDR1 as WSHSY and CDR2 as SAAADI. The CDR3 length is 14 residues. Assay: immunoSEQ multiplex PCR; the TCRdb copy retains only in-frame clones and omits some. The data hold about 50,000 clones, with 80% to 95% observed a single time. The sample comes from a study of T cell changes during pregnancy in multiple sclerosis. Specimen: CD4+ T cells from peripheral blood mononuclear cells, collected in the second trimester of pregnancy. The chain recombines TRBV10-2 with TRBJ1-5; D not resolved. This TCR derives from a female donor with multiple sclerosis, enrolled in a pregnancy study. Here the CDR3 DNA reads TGCGCCAGCAGTGAGTCGGCTAGCAATCAGCCCCAGCATTTT. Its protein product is CASSESASNQPQHF.